This TCR beta chain was sequenced for a study of blood T cell repertoires in COVID-19. In the study's own analysis: How many nucleated cells were present was estimated from reference gene primer amplification. TCRdb's copy holds only in-frame clones and misses some; the assay was immunoSEQ multiplex PCR. V, J and clone size are those of that table, while D and trimming were read from the DNA. Altogether about 310,000 clones are present, more than 70% being singletons, with the ten largest covering around 8%. The J segment lost 3 bases and the V segment lost 7 bases, leaving 6 bases of the junction unmatched. There are 13 residues in the CDR3. Looked up from germline, CDR1 is SQVTM and CDR2 is ANQGSEA.

V is TRBV29-1 and J is TRBJ1-5; 7 bases fit TRBD1. The sequencing input was peripheral blood. The TCR sequence derives from a woman between 45 and 65 years old who had recovered from COVID-19. The CDR3 DNA reads TGCAGCGGGACCACAGGGGTCAATCAGCCCCAGCATTTT. Translating gives CSGTTGVNQPQHF.